Listed below are T cell receptor beta chains from one sample, sequenced in a study of cytomegalovirus exposure and HLA in healthy donors. Sequencing was performed with immunoSEQ multiplex PCR; in TCRdb, only in-frame clones are kept and a portion is missing. This repertoire includes 63,000 or so clones. The source material was PBMCs. The source of these receptors is a boy aged 10-17 years in good health and CMV-seronegative. Each CDR3 is given without its conserved first and last residue.

j_call | cdr3_length | v_call | cdr3_aa
TRBJ1-2 | 12 | TRBV4-1 | ASSQAGTALGYT
TRBJ2-3 | 13 | TRBV5-1 | ASSPTGDSTDTQY
TRBJ1-2 | 12 | TRBV7-6 | ASSLGQGGYGYT
TRBJ2-7 | 14 | TRBV5-1 | ASSLETGTVSYEQY
TRBJ2-7 | 12 | TRBV30 | AWSELGGPYEQY
TRBJ2-7 | 13 | TRBV18 | ASSPQDRGPYEQY
TRBJ2-2 | 13 | TRBV5-1 | ASSSTGTNTGELF
TRBJ1-6 | 13 | TRBV30 | AWEAASSYNSPLH
TRBJ1-1 | 10 | TRBV18 | ASSPPAGTAF
TRBJ2-5 | 12 | TRBV18 | ASSPGLAEETQY
TRBJ1-5 | 15 | TRBV4-2 | ASTRERGAGVNQPQH
TRBJ2-7 | 10 | TRBV18 | ASSPGTGEQY
TRBJ2-1 | 13 | TRBV9 | ASSVGGAGGREQF
TRBJ2-1 | 13 | TRBV5-6 | ASSHSGRIDNEQF
TRBJ1-2 | 14 | TRBV9 | ASSVGASLANYGYT
TRBJ1-2 | 13 | TRBV19 | ASSIRPRDFYGYT
. | 12 | TRBV9 | ASSPGQGAYEQY
TRBJ2-1 | 15 | TRBV27 | ASSWGLAGVLYNEQF
TRBJ2-7 | 9 | TRBV20-1 | SGQGGYEQY
TRBJ2-1 | 11 | TRBV18 | ASSTTAYNEQF
TRBJ1-6 | 14 | TRBV6-4 | ASSRDSASLNSPLH
TRBJ1-1 | 14 | TRBV7-6 | ASSSLIPGSNTEAF
TRBJ2-7 | 13 | TRBV30 | AWKLRGGPSYEQY
TRBJ2-3 | 12 | TRBV19 | ASRSRGLTDTQY
TRBJ2-7 | 12 | TRBV5-1 | ASGLGQGTYEQY
TRBJ1-5 | 12 | TRBV6-1 | ASSEAPRGQPQH
TRBJ1-2 | 12 | TRBV28 | ASRIGQGGYGYT
TRBJ1-5 | 12 | TRBV30 | AWSALGANQPQH
TRBJ2-1 | 13 | TRBV30 | AWSVGGAEYNEQF
TRBJ1-1 | 10 | TRBV27 | ASSSGGSEAF
TRBJ2-7 | 10 | TRBV6-6 | ASTRSGYEQY
TRBJ2-1 | 13 | TRBV5-1 | ASSPTTSSYNEQF
. | 10 | TRBV11-3 | ASSHDSYEQY
TRBJ1-1 | 13 | TRBV7-9 | ASSETPRENTEAF
TRBJ1-1 | 14 | TRBV7-9 | ASSEGGPFMNTEAF
TRBJ1-6 | 14 | TRBV4-1 | ASSQLDRGRFGSLH